These T cell receptor beta chains were read from a single sample in a study of shared clonotypes between healthy human individuals. Clones were read by immunoSEQ multiplex PCR, and TCRdb kept only the in-frame ones, dropping some. The table lists about 1 million clones, about 74% of them singletons. Sequenced material: memory CD4+ T cells sorted from blood. These receptors were obtained from a man aged 18 to 29 in good health. Both conserved end residues are part of each CDR3. D genes are given only for firm matches. Clone size appears in some rows only: once, few, many, or a class for an expanded clone.

TRBV18	TRBD2	-	TRBJ2-1	14	TGTGCCAGCCAACGGGCAGCGGGGGACATCGTGCAGTTCTTC	CASQRAAGDIVQFF
TRBV4-3	TRBD2	-	TRBJ2-2	16	TGCGCCAGCAGCCAAGAGGCGGGAGGGAACACCGGGGAGCTGTTTTTT	CASSQEAGGNTGELFF
TRBV6-4	TRBD2	-	TRBJ2-7	18	TGTGCCAGCAGTGACTACGCGGGAGGCTCAACCAGAAAATACGAGCAGTACTTC	CASSDYAGGSTRKYEQYF
TRBV6-5	TRBD1	once	TRBJ2-7	15	TGTGCCAGCAGCCGAGCCGGGACAGGGGCTAGGGAGCAGTACTTC	CASSRAGTGAREQYF
TRBV5-4	-	-	TRBJ2-1	13	TGTGCCAGCAGCTTATGGGACTTACCAGAGCAGTTCTTC	CASSLWDLPEQFF
TRBV5-1	-	-	TRBJ2-2	15	TGCGCCAGCAGCTTGGAAACCCCGAACACCGGGGAGCTGTTTTTT	CASSLETPNTGELFF
TRBV5-1	TRBD1	-	TRBJ1-5	16	TGCGCCAGCAGCACGGGGACAGATTATAGCAATCAGCCCCAGCATTTT	CASSTGTDYSNQPQHF
TRBV5-1	-	many	TRBJ2-7	15	TGCGCCAGCAGCTTGGCCTCTGGGTATACCTACGAGCAGTACTTC	CASSLASGYTYEQYF
TRBV11-1	-	-	TRBJ2-2	15	TGTGCCAGCAGCTTATTTCCCCTTAACACCGGGGAGCTGTTTTTT	CASSLFPLNTGELFF
TRBV9	-	once	TRBJ2-1	15	TGTGCCAGCAGCGGGGATGATTCCCCTTACAATGAGCAGTTCTTC	CASSGDDSPYNEQFF
TRBV6-5	TRBD1	few	TRBJ2-2	15	TGTGCCAGCAGTGGGGGACAGTCGAACACCGGGGAGCTGTTTTTT	CASSGGQSNTGELFF
TRBV7-6	-	-	TRBJ1-1	14	TGTGCCAGCAGCTTGTACGGGTTGAACACTGAAGCTTTCTTT	CASSLYGLNTEAFF
TRBV14	-	few	TRBJ2-2	15	TGTGCCAGCAGCCAAGATACAGGGCTGGGCGGGGAGCTGTTTTTT	CASSQDTGLGGELFF
TRBV7-8	-	-	TRBJ2-7	14	TGTGCCAGCAGCCGGGGTGGGGCCTCCTACGAGCAGTACTTC	CASSRGGASYEQYF
TRBV6-5	-	-	TRBJ2-1	14	TGTGCCAGTCGATCCGGGGACTCCTACAATGAGCAGTTCTTC	CASRSGDSYNEQFF
TRBV2	-	-	TRBJ1-6	13	TGTGCCGTAGGCGGAAGGGAGAGGTCACCCCTCCACTTT	CAVGGRERSPLHF
TRBV9	-	-	TRBJ2-7	18	TGTGCCAGCAGCGTAGATCCCTTTGGGCTGTCTAGCTCCTACGAGCAGTACTTC	CASSVDPFGLSSSYEQYF
TRBV6-6	-	once	TRBJ2-3	15	TGTGCCAGCAGTTACTCACAGGAGAACACAGATACGCAGTATTTT	CASSYSQENTDTQYF
TRBV9	-	-	TRBJ2-1	15	TGTGCCAGCAGCCCCCGCGTTGGGGATTACAATGAGCAGTTCTTC	CASSPRVGDYNEQFF
TRBV28	-	-	TRBJ1-4	15	TGTGCCAGCAGGGGGCTCACTGCAGTAGGTGAAAAACTGTTTTTT	CASRGLTAVGEKLFF
TRBV4-1	-	few	TRBJ1-1	14	TGCGCCAGCAGCCAAGAACCAGTAAACACTGAAGCTTTCTTT	CASSQEPVNTEAFF
TRBV9	-	-	TRBJ1-2	15	TGTGCCAGCAGCGTAGACAAGGGGCCAAACTATGGCTACACCTTC	CASSVDKGPNYGYTF
TRBV11-3	-	many	TRBJ1-1	13	TGTGCCAGCAGCCGGGTATTGAACACTGAAGCTTTCTTT	CASSRVLNTEAFF
TRBV2	-	-	TRBJ1-2	10	TGTGCCAGCAGTTTAAATGGCTACACCTTC	CASSLNGYTF
TRBV10-3	-	-	TRBJ2-2	16	TGTGCCATCAGTGATGTGGCCCGTATGACCACCGGGGAGCTGTTTTTT	CAISDVARMTTGELFF
TRBV7-2	TRBD1	-	TRBJ2-1	16	TGTGCCAGCAGCTTAGCCGGGACAGATAACCACAATGAGCAGTTCTTC	CASSLAGTDNHNEQFF
TRBV7-2	-	-	TRBJ1-2	11	TGTGCCAGCAGCAAGGGAGTTGGCTACACCTTC	CASSKGVGYTF
TRBV6-6	-	-	TRBJ2-3	13	TGTGCCAGCAGTTACTCGGGTGGCGATACGCAGTATTTT	CASSYSGGDTQYF
TRBV5-1	-	-	TRBJ2-7	15	TGCGCCAGCAGCTTGAATATAGGGGGCTCCTACGAGCAGTACTTC	CASSLNIGGSYEQYF
TRBV19	-	-	TRBJ1-3	14	TGTGCCAGTAGTATAAGGGATTCTGGAAACACCATATATTTT	CASSIRDSGNTIYF
TRBV30	-	few	TRBJ1-1	14	TGTGCCTGGAGTGTAGGGGGATGGGCCACTGAAGCTTTCTTT	CAWSVGGWATEAFF
TRBV5-6	TRBD2	-	TRBJ2-5	15	TGTGCCAGCAGCTTGGTTAGCGGGGTCACCGGGGCCCAGTACTTC	CASSLVSGVTGAQYF
TRBV19	TRBD1	-	TRBJ2-1	15	TGTGCCAGTAGACCGACCAGGGGGATGGGCAATGAGCAGTTCTTC	CASRPTRGMGNEQFF
TRBV7-2	TRBD2	-	TRBJ2-3	16	TGTGCCAGCAGCTTAGCTCTGGCGGGAGGGACAGATACGCAGTATTTT	CASSLALAGGTDTQYF
TRBV5-1	-	once	TRBJ1-2	17	TGCGCCAGCAGCTCATTCCCCGCCCGAGACAGGAACTATGGCTACACCTTC	CASSSFPARDRNYGYTF
TRBV29-1	-	few	TRBJ2-3	15	TGCAGCGTCGTTCAGGCAGGGCTTAGCACAGATACGCAGTATTTT	CSVVQAGLSTDTQYF
TRBV2	-	once	TRBJ2-2	15	TGTGCCAGCAGTCGCATGCGACCTAACACCGGGGAGCTGTTTTTT	CASSRMRPNTGELFF
TRBV4-1	-	-	TRBJ1-3	16	TGCGCCAGCAGCCAAGATGCCGCCCTCTCTGGAAACACCATATATTTT	CASSQDAALSGNTIYF
TRBV7-8	TRBD1	-	TRBJ1-3	20	TGTGCCAGCAGCTCCACAATAGGGGACAGGGAGAGGTGGCGTGGAAACACCATATATTTT	CASSSTIGDRERWRGNTIYF
TRBV11-2	-	-	TRBJ2-2	14	TGTGCCAGCAGCTTAGGAGTGAACACCGGGGAGCTGTTTTTT	CASSLGVNTGELFF
TRBV4-2	-	-	TRBJ2-7	14	TGTGCCAGCAGCCCCGGGGGAGGACTCTACGAGCAGTACTTC	CASSPGGGLYEQYF
TRBV7-6	-	-	TRBJ2-5	16	TGTGCCAGCAGCCAGGGAGGCGGGACGTTCCAAGAGACCCAGTACTTC	CASSQGGGTFQETQYF
TRBV5-5	-	-	TRBJ2-7	14	TGTGCCAGCAGCCGCGGGACACCCTCTCTCGAGCAGTACTTC	CASSRGTPSLEQYF
TRBV6-5	TRBD1	few	TRBJ2-7	13	TGTGCCAGCAGGGGGGACAGGGAATACGAGCAGTACTTC	CASRGDREYEQYF
TRBV6-6	-	-	TRBJ2-2	15	TGTGCCAGCAAAGGCCCCGGCGCCCACACCGGGGAGCTGTTTTTT	CASKGPGAHTGELFF
TRBV7-8	-	-	TRBJ1-2	14	TGTGCCAGCAGCTTAGGGGCAGAGAAAAGGGGCTACACCTTC	CASSLGAEKRGYTF
TRBV7-2	-	-	TRBJ1-2	14	TGTGCCAGCAGCCCAACGACAGCTAACTATGGCTACACCTTC	CASSPTTANYGYTF
TRBV7-9	TRBD1	few	TRBJ1-6	15	TGTGCCAGCAGCCGAGGGACAGGGGACGTTTCACCCCTCCACTTT	CASSRGTGDVSPLHF
TRBV21-1	-	few	TRBJ1-6	14	TGTGCCTGCCATCGGTTCTCCTATAATTCACCCCTCCACTTT	CACHRFSYNSPLHF
TRBV7-7	-	-	TRBJ2-1	14	TGTGCTAGCAGCTTATCTATAGACTACAATGAGCAGTTCTTC	CASSLSIDYNEQFF
TRBV9	-	-	TRBJ1-4	13	TGTGCCAGCAGCCGGGAGAGGGGTGAAAAACTGTTTTTT	CASSRERGEKLFF
TRBV10-3	-	-	TRBJ1-2	12	TGTGCCATCAGTGGGGCCAACTATGGCTACACCTTC	CAISGANYGYTF
TRBV6-1	-	-	TRBJ1-5	15	TGTGCCAGCAGTGAATCAGGGTATAGCAATCAGCCCCAGCATTTT	CASSESGYSNQPQHF
TRBV11-2	-	-	TRBJ2-2	14	TGTGCCAGCAGCTTGGACACGCTGTCTGCGGAGCTGTTTTTT	CASSLDTLSAELFF
TRBV28	-	-	TRBJ1-2	12	TGTGCCAGCAGCAACTTTCTAAAGGGATACACCTTC	CASSNFLKGYTF
TRBV9	-	-	TRBJ2-1	15	TGTGCCAGCTCCCAAACGGCAGACTCCTACAATGAGCAGTTCTTC	CASSQTADSYNEQFF
TRBV10-3	-	-	TRBJ2-3	11	TGTGCCATCAGTGTCCGAGATACGCAGTATTTT	CAISVRDTQYF
TRBV18	-	-	TRBJ2-3	17	TGTGCCAGCTCACCCCCCGGGCCGCGGAGAGCCACAGATACGCAGTATTTT	CASSPPGPRRATDTQYF
TRBV14	TRBD1	-	TRBJ1-6	14	TGTGCCAGCAGCGTCAGGGGGCAGAATTCACCCCTCCACTTT	CASSVRGQNSPLHF
TRBV6-5	-	-	TRBJ1-2	14	TGTGCCAGCAGTTACTCAAGGGGAGAGGATGGCTACACCTTC	CASSYSRGEDGYTF